This TCR beta chain was identified during a study of blood T cell repertoires in COVID-19. Overall study context: Acute and convalescent COVID-19 specimens originated in the United States, Italy and Spain. Sources were T cells, B-cell-depleted T cells, or PBMCs; the material itself was cDNA or gDNA.

In the authors' workflow: Researchers report that nucleated cell counts were estimated from reference gene primer amplification. The repertoire was sequenced with immunoSEQ multiplex PCR; TCRdb's copy has only in-frame clones and lacks some. V, J and clone size are taken as reported in that table, and D and trimming were inferred from the DNA itself. The sample includes approximately 250,000 clones, around nine tenths of them seen just once. The origin of this receptor is a young man with active or convalescent COVID-19. The sequencing input was peripheral blood.

CDR3 sequence reads: CASMRGAAGANVLTF. The DNA for the CDR3 is TGTGCCAGCATGCGGGGGGCGGCTGGGGCCAACGTCCTGACTTTC. The rearrangement uses TRBV6-5 and TRBJ2-6, with 8 bases fitting TRBD2. The CDR3 is 15 residues long. Germline assignment: CDR1 MNHEY and CDR2 SVGAGI. The J segment lost 2 bases and the V segment lost 7 bases, leaving 4 bases of the junction unmatched.